These 3 T cell receptor beta chains share one sample of origin, sequenced in a study of CD8+ T cells in alopecia areata. Treatment specified: oral pan-JAK inhibitor, 5-10 mg twice daily. Extraction and reverse transcription of RNA yielded cDNA as the sequencing template. The data were produced by immunoSEQ multiplex PCR, yet TCRdb's version contains in-frame clones alone and is incomplete. The sample includes around 290,000 clones, more than 45% seen only once; the top ten take about 1.8%. Here the sequenced sample was CD4+ T cells sorted from blood, taken at week 24, from a patient treated with tofacitinib. The receptors were sampled from a human donor with alopecia areata.

This clone was seen a few times. The V gene is TRBV29-1, the J gene TRBJ2-1; D remains unclear. The V gene lost 3 bases and the J gene lost 7 bases, with 16 bases spanning the gap. CDR1 and CDR2 (germline): SQVTM, ANQGSEA. This CDR3 is built from 14 residues. DNA for the CDR3: TGCAGCGTTGATGGATTGGTGGTGTGGAATGAGCAGTTCTTC. Translated: CSVDGLVVWNEQFF.

This chain connects TRBV30 to TRBJ2-1; 10 nucleotides match TRBD2. The CDR3 spans 15 residues. V gave up 1 base and J gave up 10 bases; unmatched junction bases: 10. Germline V gives CDR1 GTSNPN, CDR2 SVGIG (reference sequence). This CDR3 reads CAWSAASGGAGEQFF. The CDR3, as DNA: TGTGCCTGGAGTGCTGCGAGCGGGGGGGCCGGAGAGCAGTTCTTC. Based on the CDR3 plus reference TRBV30 and TRBJ2-1, the full variable domain is SQTIHQWPATLVQPVGSPLSLECTVEGTSNPNLYWYRQAAGRGLQLLFYSVGIGQISSEVPQNLSASRPQDRQFILSSKKLLLSDSGFYLCAWSAASGGAGEQFFGPGTRLTVL.

The V call is TRBV7-3, the J call TRBJ1-1; TRBD1 matches at 7 bases. Germline CDR1 and CDR2: SGHTA and FQGTGA. The CDR3 is made up of 13 amino acids. Trimming took 3 bases from V and 7 from J; bases not matched to a gene: 5. CDR3 sequence reads: CASSFGQEGEAFF. Written as DNA, the CDR3 is TGTGCCAGCAGCTTCGGACAGGAGGGTGAAGCTTTCTTT.